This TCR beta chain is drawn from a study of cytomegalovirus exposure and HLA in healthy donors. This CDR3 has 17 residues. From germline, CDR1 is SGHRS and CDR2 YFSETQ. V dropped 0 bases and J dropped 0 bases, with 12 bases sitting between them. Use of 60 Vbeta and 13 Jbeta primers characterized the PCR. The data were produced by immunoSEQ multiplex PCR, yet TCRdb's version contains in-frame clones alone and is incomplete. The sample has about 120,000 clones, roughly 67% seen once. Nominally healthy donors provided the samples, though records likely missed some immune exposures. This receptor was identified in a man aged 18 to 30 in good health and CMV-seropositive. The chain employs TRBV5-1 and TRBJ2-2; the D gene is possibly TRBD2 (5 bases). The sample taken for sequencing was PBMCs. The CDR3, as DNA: TGCGCCAGCAGCTTGGGGCGGGCGGCAGCGAACACCGGGGAGCTGTTTTTT. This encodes CASSLGRAAANTGELFF.